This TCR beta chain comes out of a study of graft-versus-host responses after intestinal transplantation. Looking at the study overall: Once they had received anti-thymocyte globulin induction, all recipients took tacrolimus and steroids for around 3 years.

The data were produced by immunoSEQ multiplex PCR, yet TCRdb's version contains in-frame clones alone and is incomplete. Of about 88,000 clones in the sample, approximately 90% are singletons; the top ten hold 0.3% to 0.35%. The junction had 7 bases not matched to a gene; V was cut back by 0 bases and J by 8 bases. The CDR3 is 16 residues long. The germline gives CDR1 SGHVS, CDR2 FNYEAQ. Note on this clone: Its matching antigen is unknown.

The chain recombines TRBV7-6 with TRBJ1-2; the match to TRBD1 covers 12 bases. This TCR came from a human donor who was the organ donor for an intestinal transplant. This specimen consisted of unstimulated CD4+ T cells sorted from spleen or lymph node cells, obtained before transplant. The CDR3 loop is CASSLARDRGRDGYTF. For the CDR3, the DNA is TGTGCCAGCAGCTTAGCTAGGGACAGGGGGCGAGACGGCTACACCTTC. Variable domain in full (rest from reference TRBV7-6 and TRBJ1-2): GAGVSQSPRYKVTKRGQDVALRCDPISGHVSLYWYRQALGQGPEFLTYFNYEAQQDKSGLPNDRFSAERPEGSISTLTIQRTEQRDSAMYRCASSLARDRGRDGYTFGSGTRLTVV.